This T cell receptor (beta chain) was documented in a study of blood T cell repertoires in COVID-19. For the study at large: Sources were T cells, B-cell-depleted T cells, or PBMCs; the material itself was cDNA or gDNA.

Germline V lookup: CDR1 LGHNA, CDR2 YNFKEQ. With 0 bases clipped from V and 2 bases from J, the junction kept 3 bases outside the gene matches. The CDR3 has 16 residues. Those enrolled, adults aged about 18 to 89 years, came from around 24 US areas. Categorization into cohorts depended on clinical history that participants reported. In Cohort 3, a recovered donor had either two negative PCRs, clearance, or symptom resolution. Here immunoSEQ multiplex PCR was the method, and the copy in TCRdb shows in-frame clones only, minus some. The sample yields 300,000 to 400,000 clones, more than 70% seen once. The sample taken for sequencing was PBMCs or T cells enriched from blood (not recorded which). The receptor's source is a woman aged 18-29 years who had recovered from COVID-19. The V gene is TRBV4-2, the J gene TRBJ2-1; the match to TRBD2 covers 8 bases. CDR3 coding DNA: TGTGCCAGCAGCCAAGAGGCTAGCGGGCCCTACAATGAGCAGTTCTTC. This translates into CASSQEASGPYNEQFF.